This T cell receptor (beta chain) was captured in a study of blood T cell repertoires in COVID-19. The assay was immunoSEQ multiplex PCR, and TCRdb's table has in-frame clones only and misses some. Of about 240,000 clones in the sample, around 88% were seen once. The length of the CDR3 is 14 residues. Germline V CDR1 and CDR2: SEHNR, FQNEAQ (reference sequence). V was cut by 7 bases and J by 7 bases, with 16 bases left in between. This receptor was taken from an elderly man with acute or convalescent COVID-19. The sample consisted of peripheral blood. V is TRBV7-9 and J is TRBJ1-4; unclear D gene. The CDR3 region is CASTEETVGEKLFF. CDR3 sequence (DNA): TGTGCCAGCACCGAAGAAACAGTCGGTGAAAAACTGTTTTTT.